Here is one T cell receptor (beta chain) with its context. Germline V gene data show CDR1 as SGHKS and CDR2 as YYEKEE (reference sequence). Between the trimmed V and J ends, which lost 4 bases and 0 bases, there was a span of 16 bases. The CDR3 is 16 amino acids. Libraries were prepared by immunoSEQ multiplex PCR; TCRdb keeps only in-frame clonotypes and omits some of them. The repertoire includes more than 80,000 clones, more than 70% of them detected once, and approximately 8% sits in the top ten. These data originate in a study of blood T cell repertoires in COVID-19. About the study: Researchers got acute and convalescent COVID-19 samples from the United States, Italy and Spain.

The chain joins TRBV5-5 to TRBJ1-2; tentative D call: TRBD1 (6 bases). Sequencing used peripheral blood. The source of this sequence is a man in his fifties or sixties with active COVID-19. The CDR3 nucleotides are TGTGCCAGCAGCCTCAGGGGCAGGGAGCCTAACTATGGCTACACCTTC. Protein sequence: CASSLRGREPNYGYTF. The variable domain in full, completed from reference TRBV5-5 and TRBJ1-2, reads DAGVTQSPTHLIKTRGQQVTLRCSPISGHKSVSWYQQVLGQGPQFIFQYYEKEERGRGNFPDRFSARQFPNYSSELNVNALLLGDSALYLCASSLRGREPNYGYTFGSGTRLTVV.